This T cell receptor (beta chain) was profiled in a study of blood T cell repertoires in COVID-19. Whole-study context: Nucleic acid was either cDNA or gDNA, and it came from T cells, B-cell-depleted T cells, or PBMCs.

The germline gives CDR1 MNHEY, CDR2 SMNVEV (reference sequence). Germline trimming cut 8 bases from V and 1 base from J; bases unmatched to any gene: 9. The CDR3 has 16 amino acids. Under the authors' procedure: How many nucleated cells were present was estimated from reference gene primer amplification. Profiling relied on immunoSEQ multiplex PCR, and the TCRdb table lists in-frame clones only, not all of them. The D gene and trimming were derived from the DNA, and the V and J assignments and clone size from that table. The data contain 250,000 to 300,000 clones, about 80% of them seen just once; the ten biggest clones take up approximately 4.3%. Residents of 24 US areas, aged roughly 18 to 89 years, made up the participants. Assignment of participants to cohorts was predicated upon participant-reported clinical history.

The TCR was taken from a man aged 25-40 years with acute COVID-19. Sample: PBMCs or T cells enriched from blood (not recorded which). The V gene is TRBV27, the J gene TRBJ2-2, with 8 bases matching TRBD2. CDR3 in DNA: TGTGCCAGCCGGGGGGGGGCATCCAAGAACACCGGGGAGCTGTTTTTT. Encoded protein: CASRGGASKNTGELFF.